These 14 T cell receptor beta chains share one sample of origin, sequenced in a study of T cells in Graves' hyperthyroidism and ophthalmopathy. Using RNA transcripts as the source, TCR beta CDR3 regions were amplified. HTBI primers were the set used in a first-round RT-PCR of the TCR CDR3. TCRdb processed the multiplex PCR reads anew with MiXCR; each CDR3 protein has one entry. The sample yields approximately 690,000 distinct CDR3 sequences, around 21% seen once. The sequencing sample was made of blood. Receptors were obtained from a young man with Graves' ophthalmopathy.

This clonotype was counted only a few times. The chain uses TRBV7-3 and TRBJ2-3; 14 nucleotides match TRBD2. Trimming took 2 bases from V and 0 from J; bases not matched to a gene: 4. This CDR3 has 18 amino acids. Germline values: CDR1 SGHTA, CDR2 FQGTGA. The CDR3 bases are TGTGCCAGCAGCTTACCCCGGACTAGCGGGAGGAGCACAGATACGCAGTATTTT. This sequence encodes CASSLPRTSGRSTDTQYF.

Ten or more counts support this clonotype. This chain uses TRBV30 with TRBJ2-7; no definite D call. The germline CDR1 and CDR2 sequences are GTSNPN and SVGIG (reference sequence). V lost 2 bases, J lost 2 bases, and 7 bases lay in between. This CDR3 comprises 12 residues. Here the CDR3 reads CAWSLVAYEQYF. Written as DNA, the CDR3 is TGTGCCTGGAGTCTTGTCGCCTACGAGCAGTACTTC.

The chain joins TRBV9 to TRBJ1-2; a possible D gene is TRBD1 (6 bases). Germline CDR1 SGDLS, CDR2 YYNGEE. The CDR3 has 15 residues. Trimming stripped 0 bases from V and 0 bases from J, with 9 bases between. The CDR3 region has the DNA TGTGCCAGCAGCGTAGTGGACAGTACTAACTATGGCTACACCTTC. Protein sequence: CASSVVDSTNYGYTF.

The rearrangement joins TRBV30 to TRBJ1-6, with no clear D. Trimming removed 2 bases from V and 10 bases from J, with 6 bases in between. This CDR3 region has 11 residues. Germline values: CDR1 GTSNPN, CDR2 SVGIG (reference sequence). CDR3 DNA sequence: TGTGCCTGGAGTAGTTTGTCACCCCTCCACTTT. It translates to CAWSSLSPLHF.

The rearrangement joins TRBV29-1 to TRBJ2-5; 14 bases align to TRBD2. CDR1 is SQVTM, CDR2 ANQGSEA, per germline. This CDR3 is built from 13 residues. With 7 bases clipped from V and 4 bases from J, the junction kept 2 bases outside the gene matches. The chain's CDR3 is CSGLAGGPETQYF. The CDR3 DNA sequence: TGCAGCGGACTAGCGGGAGGGCCAGAGACCCAGTACTTC.

This clonotype was recorded at least ten times. This CDR3 reads CASSAVFTEAFF. CDR3 nucleotides: TGTGCCAGCAGTGCGGTTTTCACTGAAGCTTTCTTT. The chain has TRBV28 and TRBJ1-1; D remains ambiguous. Trimming cost V 5 bases and J 4 bases, with 8 bases left between them. The V gene's germline CDR1 is MDHEN and CDR2 SYDVKM. The CDR3 runs 12 residues.

The rearrangement uses TRBV2 and TRBJ2-5; 12 nucleotides agree with TRBD2. Germline CDR1 is SNHLY and CDR2 is FYNNEI. The V gene end was trimmed by 3 bases and the J gene end by 4 bases; junction bases not matched to a gene: 3. The CDR3 has 15 amino acids. The chain's CDR3 is CASSDRTSGVETQYF. For the CDR3, the DNA is TGTGCCAGCAGTGATAGGACTAGCGGGGTAGAGACCCAGTACTTC.

The V and J genes are TRBV6-5 and TRBJ1-1, with D unresolved. V lost 0 bases, J lost 0 bases, and 20 bases lay in between. The CDR3 contains 19 residues. The germline CDR1 and CDR2 sequences are MNHEY and SVGAGI. The CDR3 is CASSYSYQPEVKMNTEAFF. The CDR3 DNA follows: TGTGCCAGCAGTTACTCGTACCAACCAGAGGTAAAAATGAACACTGAAGCTTTCTTT.

This clonotype turned up a few times. DNA of the CDR3: TGCAGTGCTAGCTCGACTAGCGGGAGCTCCTACGAGCAGTACTTC. Translation gives CSASSTSGSSYEQYF. This chain joins TRBV20-1 and TRBJ2-7, with 12 bases fitting TRBD2. The CDR3 spans 15 residues. After removal of 3 bases from V and 0 bases from J, the junction contained 3 bases not matched to a gene. Germline V gives CDR1 DFQATT, CDR2 SNEGSKA (reference sequence).

The chain's CDR3 is CASGEVWEFNSPLHF. CDR3 coding DNA: TGTGCCAGCGGAGAGGTCTGGGAGTTCAATTCACCCCTCCACTTT. V and J are TRBV6-1 and TRBJ1-6; D is uncertain. From germline, CDR1 is MNHNS and CDR2 SASEGT. CDR3 length: 15 residues. V was pared by 8 bases and J by 7 bases, with 18 bases between.

This clonotype was counted ten times or more. The gene calls are TRBV28 and TRBJ2-7; 8 bases match TRBD2. V lost 7 bases to trimming and J lost 3 bases; unmatched junction nucleotides: 14. In germline, CDR1 is MDHEN, CDR2 SYDVKM. The CDR3 spans 16 residues. For the CDR3, the DNA is TGTGCCAGCACCCCTATGGGGCTAGCGGGCTTCTACGAGCAGTACTTC. Translation: CASTPMGLAGFYEQYF.

This clonotype occurred a few times. The gene calls are TRBV12-3 or TRBV12-4 and TRBJ2-7, with D unclear. The CDR3 covers 14 residues. Trimming cost V 4 bases and J 6 bases, with 16 bases left between them. CDR3 protein: CASSWGLERTEQYF. The DNA of the CDR3 is TGTGCCAGCAGTTGGGGATTAGAACGAACCGAGCAGTACTTC.

This clonotype showed up many times. The V gene is TRBV3-1, the J gene TRBJ2-7, with a weak D call TRBD2 (6 bases). This CDR3 spans 14 amino acids. The germline V gene encodes CDR1 LGHDT and CDR2 YNNKEL (reference sequence). V lost 6 bases and J 3 bases, leaving 15 bases between the germline ends. The CDR3 nucleotides read TGTGCCAGCAGTTTTGCGGGACCGAGCTACGAGCAGTACTTC. Protein product: CASSFAGPSYEQYF.

In this sample, this clonotype turned up a few times. V usage is TRBV3-1 and J usage is TRBJ2-1; the match to TRBD1 covers 10 bases. In germline, CDR1 is LGHDT, CDR2 YNNKEL (reference sequence). CDR3 length: 14 amino acids. J gave up 10 bases and V 1 base, and 4 bases lay outside the gene matches. CDR3 loop: CASSQGQGAWEQFF. The CDR3 DNA reads TGTGCCAGCAGCCAAGGACAGGGGGCCTGGGAGCAGTTCTTC.